The sequence of this T cell receptor (beta chain) was determined in a study of spatial heterogeneity in lung cancer (dated by TCRdb to about 2019). About the full investigation: More beta-chain than alpha-chain transcripts were consistently detected, likely reflecting higher beta-chain transcript abundance. At surgery, some 200 tumor regions, around 67 matched nontumor lung samples and 56 PBMC samples were TCR-sequenced for both alpha and beta chains. Nonsynonymous mutation counts, determined by whole-exome sequencing of tumor tissue, were related to features of the TCR repertoire. In the raw uncorrected reads, each unique combination of TCR and UMI appeared more than ten times on average. In non-small cell lung cancer, the study quantitatively compared TCR alpha and beta repertoires across several tumor regions, matched nontumor lung, and blood. The study at large found these results: Ubiquitous expanded tumor TCRs showed up in blood more often at tumor resection than at routine follow-up. Additional single-cell paired TCR alpha and beta sequencing was considered necessary to confirm, at a functional level, the hypothesis that regional TCRs recognize regional mutations.

The library was produced with 5' RACE. Sequencing used a NextSeq 500. The TCR library protocol attached a unique molecular identifier to each TCR cDNA molecule to allow correction of PCR and sequencing errors. The source study handled its data this way. TCR identification, UMI-based error correction and CDR3 extraction were all carried out with Decombinator tools. Expanded TCRs were defined as those above a frequency of 2 per 1,000, corresponding to the top 1% of the tumor frequency distribution. Rényi diversity was computed with the R vegan package after subsampling each repertoire 100 times to 5,000 TCRs. CDR3 similarity networks were built from amino acid triplet string-kernel similarity, connecting CDR3s with pairwise similarity above 0.82. TCRdb itself trimmed the public reads at Q25 with fastp, ran MiXCR and retained productive beta chains. Every CDR3 protein is listed once, alongside the most common genes and DNA of its rows. The V and J calls, along with clone size, are taken from TCRdb and not from the paper's own processing. For this sample there are 4,100 or so distinct CDR3 sequences; 34% appear just once. In total, the top ten clones hold under 40% of the sample.

Interpreted using the paper, the time point label stands for: sample taken at primary tumor resection. Whole RNA extracted from tumor and nontumor lung tissue, or from cryopreserved PBMC samples, was used for TCR sequencing without cell sorting. Samples were obtained from over 70 patients with early-stage, untreated non-small cell lung cancer from the lung TRACERx cohort. Only patients for whom sufficient RNA was available from at least two tumor regions were selected for TCR sequencing. This clonotype is categorized as large (0.1 to 1%). Which antigen it targets is not known. There are no base qualities to consult, and no much larger clone falls within one base. Within a library made for alpha chains, this beta chain is off target, and its count is uninformative. Germline trimming amounts to 7 bases on V and 6 bases on J, with 10 as the count of junction bases outside the gene matches. In the germline V gene (reference sequence), CDR1 corresponds to MNHEY and CDR2 to SMNVEV. The CDR3, cysteine through phenylalanine, is 14 amino acids long. Here the CDR3 DNA is all that survives: 42 bases in frame from base 1.

The receptor comes from a male donor with early-stage non-small cell lung cancer. Sequencing was performed on PBMCs, taken at surgery. The V gene is TRBV27 and the J gene is TRBJ2-7, with 9 bases matching TRBD2. The CDR3 loop reads CASTLGASGTEQYF. The nucleotide sequence is TGTGCCAGCACCCTGGGGGCTAGCGGGACCGAGCAGTACTTC.